The rows below give T cell receptor beta chains drawn from one sample of a study of cytomegalovirus exposure and HLA in healthy donors. Method: immunoSEQ multiplex PCR; TCRdb's copy keeps in-frame clones and lacks some. This repertoire includes approximately 110,000 clones. The sequenced sample was PBMCs. The receptors here all came from a man aged 25 to 40 in good health and CMV-seronegative. Each CDR3 is given with its conserved first and last residue. The D gene is left open where the match is weak.

d_gene: NA; j_gene: TRBJ2-7; v_gene: TRBV29-1; CDR3aa: CSVEGPQGEQYF; CDR3nt: TGCAGCGTTGAAGGACCCCAGGGCGAGCAGTACTTC
d_gene: NA; j_gene: TRBJ2-7; v_gene: TRBV7-7; CDR3aa: CASSLDQGSYEQYF; CDR3nt: TGTGCCAGCAGCTTAGATCAGGGATCCTACGAGCAGTACTTC
d_gene: TRBD1; j_gene: TRBJ2-5; v_gene: TRBV6-5; CDR3aa: CASSRTGLGEQYF; CDR3nt: TGTGCCAGCAGTCGGACAGGGTTGGGAGAGCAGTACTTC
d_gene: NA; j_gene: TRBJ2-4; v_gene: TRBV6-5; CDR3aa: CASSYGGWQNIQYF; CDR3nt: TGTGCCAGCAGTTACGGGGGGTGGCAAAACATTCAGTACTTC
d_gene: TRBD2; j_gene: TRBJ2-5; v_gene: TRBV5-1; CDR3aa: CASSSFPSGSVKETQYF; CDR3nt: TGCGCCAGCAGCTCCTTCCCTAGCGGGAGTGTGAAAGAGACCCAGTACTTC
d_gene: TRBD2; j_gene: TRBJ2-1; v_gene: TRBV7-3; CDR3aa: CASSLEPGGPDEQFF; CDR3nt: TGTGCCAGCAGCTTAGAGCCGGGAGGGCCGGATGAGCAGTTCTTC
d_gene: NA; j_gene: TRBJ2-1; v_gene: TRBV7-9; CDR3aa: CASSWPRGNEQFF; CDR3nt: TGTGCCAGCAGCTGGCCCCGGGGCAATGAGCAGTTCTTC
d_gene: NA; j_gene: TRBJ1-1; v_gene: TRBV19; CDR3aa: CASRRSPNTEAFF; CDR3nt: TGTGCCAGCAGACGGAGCCCGAACACTGAAGCTTTCTTT
d_gene: TRBD1; j_gene: TRBJ1-4; v_gene: TRBV19; CDR3aa: CASSIPDRGIEKLFF; CDR3nt: TGTGCCAGTAGTATCCCAGACAGGGGAATCGAAAAACTGTTTTTT
d_gene: TRBD1; j_gene: TRBJ1-5; v_gene: TRBV27; CDR3aa: CASSFRGYNQPQHF; CDR3nt: TGTGCCAGCAGTTTCAGGGGGTACAATCAGCCCCAGCATTTT
d_gene: NA; j_gene: TRBJ2-7; v_gene: TRBV30; CDR3aa: CAWSVQGMVYEQYF; CDR3nt: TGTGCCTGGAGTGTACAGGGAATGGTCTACGAGCAGTACTTC
d_gene: NA; j_gene: TRBJ1-2; v_gene: TRBV9; CDR3aa: CASSVDNRDYGYTF; CDR3nt: TGTGCCAGCAGCGTAGATAACAGGGACTATGGCTACACCTTC